The following is a TCR beta chain sequence with its context. Antigen: not known. The data are from a study of T-cell memory formation after mild COVID-19. Study-wide results and caveats: CD4+ contracting clones lay mainly in CM and EM, CD8+ ones in EMRA. Pre-infection memory showed some responding clones, and this suggested that cross-reactive memory joined.

CDR1 is ENHRY, CDR2 SYGVKD, per germline. This CDR3 is built from 13 residues. Between the trimmed V and J ends, which lost 6 bases and 1 base, there was a span of 7 bases. TCRdb redid the calling of the 5' RACE reads with MiXCR, one entry per CDR3 protein. The sample consists of under 550,000 distinct CDR3 sequences, over 15% of them appearing once. Sequencing input: PBMCs or a T cell subset sorted from them (not recorded which). This TCR came from a man between 18 and 29 years old who had mild COVID-19 (a few samples of this study predate the infection). Cell type and time point are not known. V is TRBV10-3 and J is TRBJ1-5; D perhaps matches TRBD1 (5 bases). The CDR3 region is CAIRWDSNQPQHF. In nucleotides, the CDR3 is TGTGCCATCAGGTGGGACAGCAATCAGCCCCAGCATTTT.